Relative to its sample, the clone carrying this T cell receptor beta chain is medium-sized. This entry is derived from a study of breast tumors, draining lymph nodes, adjacent tissues. TCRdb re-called the multiplex PCR reads with MiXCR, one entry per CDR3 protein. The sample records approximately 17,000 distinct CDR3 sequences, about 45% being singletons. Source material: tumor-adjacent breast tissue. This receptor was taken from a female donor with breast cancer. Some clones in this sample may be carry-over from other donors' samples.

CDR3 loop: CASTAQGGTQYF. The DNA of the CDR3 is TGTGCCAGCACCGCGCAGGGGGGTACGCAGTATTTT. The chain links TRBV6-2 or TRBV6-3 to TRBJ2-3; TRBD1 is a possible D gene (7 bases). The CDR3 extends over 12 amino acids. CDR1 and CDR2 (germline): MNHEY, SVGEGT. Trimming removed 7 bases at V and 8 bases at J, with 13 bases between.